This T cell receptor beta chain appears in the sequencing data of a study of cytomegalovirus exposure and HLA in healthy donors. Germline V CDR1 and CDR2: SGHTA, FQGNSA. This CDR3 has 14 amino acids. Deletions cut 4 bases from V and 2 bases from J, with 11 bases between. PCR involved 60 Vbeta and 13 Jbeta primers. Profiled with immunoSEQ multiplex PCR; TCRdb holds only in-frame clones, not every one. The sample shows around 75,000 clones, and roughly an eighth sits with its ten largest clones. This chain joins TRBV7-2 and TRBJ2-5; D gene unclear. The sequencing input was PBMCs. The receptor comes from a man over 45 in good health and CMV-seropositive. This CDR3 is CASSWSARQETQYF. In nucleotides, the CDR3 is TGTGCCAGCAGCTGGTCGGCGCGGCAAGAGACCCAGTACTTC.